The sequence of this T cell receptor beta chain was determined in a study of early stage breast cancer tumors (dated 2017 in TCRdb). Looking at the study overall: Of the approximately 15 invasive breast tumors, some twelve were found to be estrogen receptor-positive, progesterone receptor-positive and HER2-negative. About 70% of the 12 ER+/PR+/HER2- tumors were invasive ductal carcinomas, while the other four were invasive lobular carcinomas. On average, each sample got around 10-fold read coverage. A total of 2,651,842 templates, representing 1,097,674 unique clonotypes, were detected across all samples. Study-wide findings and limitations: Tumors showed around 2.5-fold higher T cell density and higher clonality than adjacent normal breast tissue. Enriched TCRB sequences shared across patients were found to be mostly commonly generated sequences that were unlikely to play an important role in the tumor microenvironment. Repertoires from blood and normal breast were more alike than repertoires from blood and tumor, and in about 85% of the 16 patients, comparing each tissue with blood separated tumor from normal. Sequencing bulk genomic DNA from unsorted cells could not capture chain pairing or functional markers like CD4, CD8 and FOXP3. Because the cohort was small, analysis by tumor subtype was not possible.

The germline V gene (reference sequence) sets CDR1 to LNHDA and CDR2 to SQIVND. Deletion took 6 bases off V and 1 base off J, with a span of 7 bases between the germline ends. The CDR3 numbers 13 residues from cysteine through phenylalanine. The read is trimmed to its CDR3 DNA, 39 bases read in frame from base 1. Every sample was amplified as two independent genomic DNA replicates, using about 0.46 ug for blood and about 1.6 ug for tumor or normal breast. Following the manufacturer's instructions, the ImmunoSeq Intro kit was used to carry out TCRB sequencing on genomic DNA. Multiplex PCR ran around 29 cycles with proprietary primers and spike-in control sequences for absolute quantification. Single-end 150-bp reads were used to sequence an 87-bp fragment spanning the CDR3 and the flanking V and J genes. Seven samples, each with two replicates, were multiplexed per lane of an Illumina MiSeq using version 3.0 chemistry. Per the authors' processing: The vendor's proprietary pipeline processed the raw data and merged both replicates into a single result for each sample. To define clonotypes, the study grouped productive rearrangements that shared the V-gene family, CDR3 amino acid sequence and J-gene segment. To compute clonality, the normalized Shannon entropy (Pielou evenness) of TCRB abundances was subtracted from 1. T cell density was estimated as total templates divided by the number of input cells, with the number of input cells inferred from the DNA input amount. Recon was used with default parameters to estimate total repertoire diversity and clonality. A clonotype counted as tumor-enriched if its abundance in tumor exceeded 0.1% and was at least 32-fold higher than its abundance in normal breast. Drawn from immuneACCESS, this table holds only the in-frame rearrangements with V and J called that TCRdb kept. Clones are partly lost; checked studies trace under half to an unresolved V gene and leave the rest unexplained. V and J calls and clone size are those listed in that table; D and trimming were worked out from the DNA. Counted in this sample were about 50,000 clones; about 83% of them appeared once. The ten largest account for about 1.5% of the sample.

The study profiled bulk TCR beta-chain repertoires in matched peripheral blood, tumor and adjacent normal breast tissue taken from approximately 15 patients with early-stage breast cancer. Before surgery, whole blood (about 5-10 mL) was collected into EDTA tubes and processed within 2 hours. Peripheral blood mononuclear cells were isolated by Ficoll-Paque centrifugation in SepMate-50 tubes. PBMCs were cryopreserved in aliquots of roughly 1.9 to 4 million cells in about 90% FBS with around 10% DMSO and kept in liquid nitrogen. Genomic DNA was extracted with the Qiagen AllPrep DNA/RNA Mini kit. On this clone: Its antigen specificity is not known. No much larger clone exists at a distance of one base, and base qualities are not known.

This receptor was identified in a person in their fifties or sixties with breast cancer. Sequencing was carried out using blood. The chain joins TRBV19 to TRBJ2-1; TRBD1 is a possible D gene, resting on 6 matching bases. The nucleotides are TGTGCCAGTAGCAGGGGTTCCTACAATGAGCAGTTCTTC. It translates to CASSRGSYNEQFF.